These 32 T cell receptor beta chains were sequenced from one sample in a study of CD8 T cells in Susac syndrome. Reverse transcription of about 0.45 to 1 ug RNA was carried out with random hexamers. TCRdb used MiXCR to reprocess the immunoSEQ multiplex PCR reads, holding one entry per CDR3 protein. The profile shows approximately 210,000 distinct CDR3 sequences, 95% of them singletons. The sample consisted of CD4+ T cells from PBMCs. Receptors were obtained from a human donor with multiple sclerosis.

This chain joins TRBV20-1 and TRBJ2-1; D may be TRBD1 or TRBD2 (5 bases each). V lost 6 bases and J 7 bases, leaving 10 bases between the germline ends. The CDR3 spans 11 residues. From germline, CDR1 is DFQATT and CDR2 SNEGSKA (reference sequence). The CDR3 is CSAGTGNEQFF. The DNA of the CDR3 is TGCAGTGCCGGGACGGGTAATGAGCAGTTCTTC.

This chain uses TRBV4-1 with TRBJ1-4; no clear D. Trimming removed 4 bases from V and 4 bases from J, with 10 bases in between. In germline, CDR1 is MGHRA, CDR2 YSYEKL. The CDR3 length is 14 residues. The CDR3 reads CASSPGRFNEKLFF. Here the CDR3 DNA reads TGCGCCAGCAGCCCCGGACGCTTTAATGAAAAACTGTTTTTT.

J is TRBJ1-1 and V is TRBV25-1; D uncertain. This CDR3 comprises 15 residues. The V gene's germline CDR1 is MGHDK and CDR2 SYGVNS. Trimming removed 4 bases from V and 4 bases from J, with 16 bases in between. CDR3 nucleotide sequence: TGTGCCAGCAGTGCACAGAGGGCGCGGAGCACTGAAGCTTTCTTT. The encoded protein is CASSAQRARSTEAFF. The variable domain in full, with the rest retrieved from reference TRBV25-1 and TRBJ1-1, is EADIYQTPRYLVIGTGKKITLECSQTMGHDKMYWYQQDPGMELHLIHYSYGVNSTEKGDLSSESTVSRIRTEHFPLTLESARPSHTSQYLCASSAQRARSTEAFFGQGTRLTVV.

The rearrangement links TRBV19 to TRBJ1-1, with D hard to call. CDR3 size: 17 residues. Looked up from germline, CDR1 is LNHDA and CDR2 is SQIVND (reference sequence). V was pared by 1 base and J by 0 bases, with 15 bases between. In DNA form, the CDR3 reads TGTGCCAGTAGTATAGGTACAGTTTTGGTGGTGAACACTGAAGCTTTCTTT. Protein sequence: CASSIGTVLVVNTEAFF.

The chain links TRBV7-9 to TRBJ2-1; 9 nucleotides line up with TRBD2. J was trimmed by 10 bases and V by 1 base; bases with no gene match: 11. This CDR3 comprises 16 residues. CDR1 and CDR2 from the germline V gene are SEHNR and FQNEAQ (reference sequence). CDR3 nucleotides: TGTGCCAGCAGCTTAGGTCGTTCTAGCGGGGAGCGCGAGCAGTTCTTC. This translates into CASSLGRSSGEREQFF.

CDR3 sequence (DNA): TGCAGTGCTAGTCCTCCCGGGACCTACGAGCAGTACTTC. Its translation: CSASPPGTYEQYF. The rearrangement joins TRBV20-1 to TRBJ2-7; weak D call: TRBD2 (5 bases). Trimming cost V 3 bases and J 2 bases, with 11 bases left between them. The CDR3 extends over 13 amino acids. CDR1 and CDR2 (germline): DFQATT, SNEGSKA (reference sequence).

The chain has TRBV30 and TRBJ1-5, with D unresolved. Germline CDR1 and CDR2: GTSNPN and SVGIG (reference sequence). CDR3 size: 14 residues. The germline V and J ends were trimmed by 2 bases and 3 bases, with 11 bases remaining between them. The CDR3 is CAWSLPRYNQPQHF. CDR3 DNA: TGTGCCTGGAGTCTACCTAGATACAATCAGCCCCAGCATTTT.

This rearrangement joins TRBV9 to TRBJ2-7; D is uncertain. In germline, CDR1 is SGDLS, CDR2 YYNGEE. Trimming stripped 0 bases from V and 5 bases from J, with 9 bases between. The CDR3 totals 13 residues. CDR3 bases: TGTGCCAGCAGCGTAGCTCTTATGGACGAGCAGTACTTC. This encodes CASSVALMDEQYF.

The chain has TRBV7-3 and TRBJ2-1; the D gene could be TRBD1 or TRBD2 (5 bases each). Germline values: CDR1 SGHTA, CDR2 FQGTGA. The CDR3 loop spans 13 amino acids. Between the trimmed V and J ends, which lost 5 bases and 9 bases, there was a span of 14 bases. In DNA form, the CDR3 reads TGTGCCAGCAGCCCGAGGGTTGGGGGTGAGCAGTTCTTC. Residues: CASSPRVGGEQFF.

The V and J genes are TRBV20-1 and TRBJ2-5; TRBD2 agrees at 14 bases. CDR1 is DFQATT and CDR2 is SNEGSKA in the germline V gene (reference sequence). The ends lost 5 bases at V and 5 bases at J; junction bases unmatched: 7. The CDR3 runs to 15 residues. The CDR3 nucleotides are TGCAGTGCTGGAAGACTAGCGGGAGGGTTCGAGACCCAGTACTTC. Protein sequence: CSAGRLAGGFETQYF.

V usage is TRBV19 and J usage is TRBJ1-1; 8 bases are shared with TRBD1. CDR1 and CDR2 (germline): LNHDA, SQIVND (reference sequence). Germline trimming cut 9 bases from V and 0 bases from J; bases unmatched to any gene: 3. The CDR3 contains 13 residues. CDR3 residues: CASWDRMNTEAFF. The CDR3, as DNA: TGTGCCAGCTGGGACAGGATGAACACTGAAGCTTTCTTT.

The chain couples TRBV3-1 to TRBJ2-5; the match to TRBD1 covers 8 bases. V lost 5 bases and J lost 5; bases outside the gene matches: 7. The CDR3 is 14 amino acids. Germline CDR1 reads LGHDT; CDR2 reads YNNKEL (reference sequence). This CDR3 is CASSFRTGRETQYF. The CDR3 DNA reads TGTGCCAGCAGCTTTCGGACAGGGAGGGAGACCCAGTACTTC.

J is TRBJ1-5 and V is TRBV28; TRBD1 is a possible D gene (6 bases). The CDR3 has 12 amino acids. Germline values: CDR1 MDHEN, CDR2 SYDVKM. Trimming cost V 7 bases and J 9 bases, with 13 bases left between them. Here the CDR3 DNA reads TGTGCCAGCAACCTCTCACAGGGGCCCCAGCATTTT. Its translation is CASNLSQGPQHF.

The chain employs TRBV7-2 and TRBJ1-5; D call uncertain. Germline V gene data show CDR1 as SGHTA and CDR2 as FQGNSA. Trimming removed 1 base at V and 9 bases at J, with 13 bases between. CDR3 length: 14 residues. The CDR3 is CASSLVVGLWPQHF. Written as DNA, the CDR3 is TGTGCCAGCAGCTTAGTGGTAGGCTTATGGCCCCAGCATTTT.

CDR3 DNA: TGTGCCAGCAGCTTGGTAGCGGGAGCCTACAATGAGCAGTTCTTC. It codes for CASSLVAGAYNEQFF. The rearrangement uses TRBV7-8 and TRBJ2-1; 9 nucleotides align to TRBD2. Per germline, CDR1 SGHVS and CDR2 FQNEAQ. The CDR3 is 15 residues long. Trimming at V came to 3 bases and at J to 2 bases, leaving 2 bases not matched to a gene.

The chain carries TRBV23-1 and TRBJ1-2; no clear D. TRBV23-1 is designated an ORF whose function remains uncertain. There are 15 residues in the CDR3. Between the trimmed V and J ends, which lost 2 bases and 4 bases, there was a span of 14 bases. The DNA for the CDR3 is TGCGCCAGCAGTCAAGGGCGGCAGGTCTTCTATGGCTACACCTTC. It encodes CASSQGRQVFYGYTF.

The V call is TRBV5-4, the J call TRBJ2-5; D may be TRBD2 (6 bases). Trimming cost V 9 bases and J 3 bases, with 15 bases left between them. CDR1 is SGHNT, CDR2 YYREEE, per germline (reference sequence). The CDR3 contains 13 residues. This CDR3 is CATTRGGKETQYF. CDR3 bases: TGTGCCACCACCCGTGGGGGGAAAGAGACCCAGTACTTC.

Note on this clonotype: An end of the junction does not agree with germline; a read error may underlie this. The CDR3 here is CASSLARRGPNTDTQYF. The CDR3 DNA reads as TGTGCCAGCAGTCTAGCCCGAAGGGGGCCAAACACAGATACGCAGTATTTT. This chain uses TRBV12-3 or TRBV12-4 with TRBJ2-3; 7 positions agree with TRBD1. This CDR3 comprises 17 residues.

V is TRBV11-3 and J is TRBJ2-2, with 8 bases that match TRBD2. CDR3 size: 15 residues. CDR1 SGHNT and CDR2 YENEEA come from the germline V gene. With V trimmed by 5 bases and J by 6 bases, 8 bases remained unmatched. CDR3 DNA sequence: TGTGCCAGCAGCCCGGGGAGCGGGAGTGCCGGGGAGCTGTTTTTT. Translating it yields CASSPGSGSAGELFF. The complete variable domain, with remaining parts taken from reference TRBV11-3 and TRBJ2-2, reads EAGVVQSPRYKIIEKKQPVAFWCNPISGHNTLYWYLQNLGQGPELLIRYENEEAVDDSQLPKDRFSAERLKGVDSTLKIQPAELGDSAVYLCASSPGSGSAGELFFGEGSRLTVL.

The V and J genes are TRBV4-2 and TRBJ2-7, with 8 positions matching TRBD2. In germline, CDR1 is LGHNA, CDR2 YNFKEQ. This CDR3 contains 16 residues. Trimming at V came to 4 bases and at J to 3 bases, leaving 11 bases not matched to a gene. CDR3 loop: CASSLHGRALIYEQYF. CDR3 sequence (DNA): TGTGCCAGCAGCCTCCACGGGAGGGCCTTAATCTACGAGCAGTACTTC.

The rearrangement uses TRBV20-1 and TRBJ2-5; 9 nucleotides agree with TRBD1. The V and J ends lost 3 bases and 5 bases, in that order; junction bases with no gene match: 7. CDR3 length: 14 amino acids. CDR1 is DFQATT, CDR2 SNEGSKA, per germline (reference sequence). This CDR3 is CSARGTGKRETQYF. The DNA of the CDR3 is TGCAGTGCTAGGGGGACAGGGAAGCGGGAGACCCAGTACTTC.

The chain links TRBV9 to TRBJ2-5, with D hard to call. The CDR3 has 14 amino acids. Germline assignment: CDR1 SGDLS and CDR2 YYNGEE. V lost 0 bases, J lost 2 bases, and 8 bases lay in between. The CDR3 DNA is TGTGCCAGCAGCGTAGGCGGACCTCAAGAGACCCAGTACTTC. It yields the protein CASSVGGPQETQYF. The full variable domain, in which reference TRBV9 and TRBJ2-5 provide the parts outside the CDR3, is DSGVTQTPKHLITATGQRVTLRCSPRSGDLSVYWYQQSLDQGLQFLIQYYNGEERAKGNILERFSAQQFPDLHSELNLSSLELGDSALYFCASSVGGPQETQYFGPGTRLLVL.

J is TRBJ2-7 and V is TRBV29-1, with 8 positions matching TRBD2. Germline-derived CDR1 and CDR2 are SQVTM and ANQGSEA. This CDR3 comprises 13 residues. The CDR3 DNA is TGCGGATCTTTAGGAGCGGGAGAAAGGCAACAGTACTTC. Protein: CGSLGAGERQQYF.

The CDR3 DNA follows: TGTGCCAGCAATTCTCGACAGGGCGATCAGCCCCAGCATTTT. This translates into CASNSRQGDQPQHF. The V and J genes are TRBV2 and TRBJ1-5; TRBD1 matches at 7 bases. The CDR3 is 14 amino acids. Germline CDR1 and CDR2: SNHLY and FYNNEI. The V segment lost 7 bases and the J segment 5 bases; nucleotides outside the gene matches: 8.

The chain uses TRBV29-1 and TRBJ1-2; 8 positions match TRBD1. After removal of 7 bases from V and 8 bases from J, the junction contained 6 bases not matched to a gene. The CDR3 runs to 11 residues. Germline CDR1 SQVTM, CDR2 ANQGSEA. The CDR3 sequence is CSARGTGGYTF. CDR3 nucleotide sequence: TGCAGCGCCCGAGGGACAGGAGGCTACACCTTC.

The chain uses TRBV20-1 and TRBJ2-7; 7 bases are shared with TRBD1. CDR1 and CDR2 from the germline V gene are DFQATT and SNEGSKA (reference sequence). The CDR3 covers 14 residues. Trimming took 1 base from V and 4 from J; bases not matched to a gene: 7. CDR3 amino acids: CSARVGAGGYEQYF. Here the CDR3 DNA reads TGCAGTGCTAGAGTGGGTGCAGGGGGTTACGAGCAGTACTTC.

This chain links TRBV3-1 with TRBJ2-1; D possibly corresponds to TRBD1 (7 bases). CDR3 length equals 14 residues. Looked up from germline, CDR1 is LGHDT and CDR2 is YNNKEL (reference sequence). V was shortened by 2 bases and J by 8 bases, with 13 bases between the two germline ends. The CDR3 is CASSQPRGADEQFF. CDR3 coding DNA: TGTGCCAGCAGCCAACCCAGGGGGGCGGATGAGCAGTTCTTC.

This clonotype was detected once. The V gene is TRBV30, the J gene TRBJ2-5, with D possibly called TRBD1 or TRBD2 (5 bases each). The V end lost 2 bases, the J end lost 7 bases, and 17 bases lay between the germline ends. The CDR3 consists of 14 residues. Germline CDR1 GTSNPN, CDR2 SVGIG (reference sequence). Written as DNA, the CDR3 is TGTGCCTGGAGTAAGGGGACGGCCGGAGGGACCCAGTACTTC. Translating gives CAWSKGTAGGTQYF.

The genes are TRBV5-6 and TRBJ2-7; no clear D gene. This CDR3 region has 13 residues. Germline loops: CDR1 SGHDT, CDR2 YYEEEE. V shed 2 bases and J shed 4 bases, with 10 bases lying between them. This chain's CDR3 is CASSFGRPYEQYF. Written as DNA, the CDR3 is TGTGCCAGCAGCTTCGGCAGACCATACGAGCAGTACTTC.

The rearrangement joins TRBV7-2 to TRBJ2-2, with D maybe TRBD2 (5 bases). V lost 4 bases to trimming and J lost 7 bases, with 16 bases between them. The germline V gene has CDR1 SGHTA and CDR2 FQGNSA. The CDR3 totals 15 residues. The CDR3 is CASSSSPGSGGELFF. CDR3 bases: TGTGCCAGCAGCTCCAGCCCGGGGTCTGGCGGGGAGCTGTTTTTT.

This clonotype appeared a single time. The chain uses TRBV9 and TRBJ1-2, with TRBD1 matching over 11 bases. Germline loops: CDR1 SGDLS, CDR2 YYNGEE. V shed 4 bases and J 4 bases; nucleotides not matched to a gene: 9. The CDR3 runs 16 residues. The DNA for the CDR3 is TGTGCCAGCAGCCCACGGACAGGGGGCTTGGTCTATGGCTACACCTTC. Residues: CASSPRTGGLVYGYTF.

This clonotype was recorded only once. J is TRBJ2-4 and V is TRBV5-6; no definite D call. The V and J ends lost 2 bases and 3 bases respectively, with 12 bases between them. This CDR3 comprises 15 residues. The germline V gene has CDR1 SGHDT and CDR2 YYEEEE. The CDR3 protein is CASSFRDIGKNIQYF. CDR3 in DNA: TGTGCCAGCAGCTTTAGAGACATTGGCAAAAACATTCAGTACTTC.